The sequence of this T cell receptor (beta chain) was determined in a study of fetal regulatory T cell absence and autoimmunity (dated by TCRdb to about 2017). Background for the entire study: The IPEX patients showed exocrine pancreas autoimmunity in the absence of clinical diabetes.

Overall study outcomes, separate from this receptor: Cord blood and pancreas had broadly similar TRB gene family usage, resembling published neonatal and adult repertoires. The oligoclonal enrichment was interpreted as support for antigen-driven autoimmunity in the pancreas before birth in IPEX syndrome. The TCR compartment showed significant oligoclonal enrichment in pancreas versus cord blood, with some top clones over 85-fold enriched.

On the immunoSEQ human TCRbeta survey platform, a two-step multiplex PCR amplified and barcoded the TCRbeta CDR3 regions. Libraries were sequenced on Illumina instruments, with IgH sequenced in parallel from the same samples. Regarding the original processing steps: Raw reads were filtered against IMGT V, D, J definitions and were binned using a nearest-neighbor algorithm so that PCR and sequencing errors were removed. Clones were defined as identical nucleotide sequences, and differential abundance between tissues was assessed by per-clone Fisher exact tests with a pFDR threshold of p<0.01. A minimum inclusion filter of 10 in either sample excluded clones with frequencies too low for statistical inference. The immunoSEQ Analyzer was used for pairwise clonal comparisons, while IMGT tools were used to assess gene family usage. TCRdb provides this immuneACCESS table in a form limited to in-frame rearrangements. Some clones are lacking; in checked studies, under half of them reflect an unresolved V gene, and why the rest are absent is not known. V and J calls and clone size follow that table, whereas D and trimming were derived from the DNA. This sample has about 95,000 clones in its table, and approximately 75% of those were observed once. Jointly, the top ten make up 2% of the sample.

The CDR3 has 12 amino acids, counting the end cysteine and phenylalanine. Only CDR3 DNA is held: 36 bases, read in frame from base 1. The germline V gene (reference sequence) supplies CDR1 LNHDA and CDR2 SQIVND. Trimming removed 1 base from V and 1 base from J, leaving 1 base between the germline ends. Genomic DNA from frozen pancreas tissue was processed for repertoire sequencing. The DNeasy Blood and Tissue Kit was used to extract roughly 1.8-3 ug of genomic DNA from either umbilical cord blood or frozen pancreas. The table lists this clone with a few counts. Its antigen is still unknown. Per-base quality was not reported, and no clone a single base away is much larger than it. This sample also contains other DNA sequences that code for the same CDR3.

This chain joins TRBV19 to TRBJ1-1; too little of a D gene remains to name it. The sequence came from a male donor with IPEX syndrome. The sequencing input was pancreas tissue. The encoded CDR3 is CASSIGNTEAFF. The sequence in DNA is TGTGCCAGTAGTATAGGGAACACTGAAGCTTTCTTT.